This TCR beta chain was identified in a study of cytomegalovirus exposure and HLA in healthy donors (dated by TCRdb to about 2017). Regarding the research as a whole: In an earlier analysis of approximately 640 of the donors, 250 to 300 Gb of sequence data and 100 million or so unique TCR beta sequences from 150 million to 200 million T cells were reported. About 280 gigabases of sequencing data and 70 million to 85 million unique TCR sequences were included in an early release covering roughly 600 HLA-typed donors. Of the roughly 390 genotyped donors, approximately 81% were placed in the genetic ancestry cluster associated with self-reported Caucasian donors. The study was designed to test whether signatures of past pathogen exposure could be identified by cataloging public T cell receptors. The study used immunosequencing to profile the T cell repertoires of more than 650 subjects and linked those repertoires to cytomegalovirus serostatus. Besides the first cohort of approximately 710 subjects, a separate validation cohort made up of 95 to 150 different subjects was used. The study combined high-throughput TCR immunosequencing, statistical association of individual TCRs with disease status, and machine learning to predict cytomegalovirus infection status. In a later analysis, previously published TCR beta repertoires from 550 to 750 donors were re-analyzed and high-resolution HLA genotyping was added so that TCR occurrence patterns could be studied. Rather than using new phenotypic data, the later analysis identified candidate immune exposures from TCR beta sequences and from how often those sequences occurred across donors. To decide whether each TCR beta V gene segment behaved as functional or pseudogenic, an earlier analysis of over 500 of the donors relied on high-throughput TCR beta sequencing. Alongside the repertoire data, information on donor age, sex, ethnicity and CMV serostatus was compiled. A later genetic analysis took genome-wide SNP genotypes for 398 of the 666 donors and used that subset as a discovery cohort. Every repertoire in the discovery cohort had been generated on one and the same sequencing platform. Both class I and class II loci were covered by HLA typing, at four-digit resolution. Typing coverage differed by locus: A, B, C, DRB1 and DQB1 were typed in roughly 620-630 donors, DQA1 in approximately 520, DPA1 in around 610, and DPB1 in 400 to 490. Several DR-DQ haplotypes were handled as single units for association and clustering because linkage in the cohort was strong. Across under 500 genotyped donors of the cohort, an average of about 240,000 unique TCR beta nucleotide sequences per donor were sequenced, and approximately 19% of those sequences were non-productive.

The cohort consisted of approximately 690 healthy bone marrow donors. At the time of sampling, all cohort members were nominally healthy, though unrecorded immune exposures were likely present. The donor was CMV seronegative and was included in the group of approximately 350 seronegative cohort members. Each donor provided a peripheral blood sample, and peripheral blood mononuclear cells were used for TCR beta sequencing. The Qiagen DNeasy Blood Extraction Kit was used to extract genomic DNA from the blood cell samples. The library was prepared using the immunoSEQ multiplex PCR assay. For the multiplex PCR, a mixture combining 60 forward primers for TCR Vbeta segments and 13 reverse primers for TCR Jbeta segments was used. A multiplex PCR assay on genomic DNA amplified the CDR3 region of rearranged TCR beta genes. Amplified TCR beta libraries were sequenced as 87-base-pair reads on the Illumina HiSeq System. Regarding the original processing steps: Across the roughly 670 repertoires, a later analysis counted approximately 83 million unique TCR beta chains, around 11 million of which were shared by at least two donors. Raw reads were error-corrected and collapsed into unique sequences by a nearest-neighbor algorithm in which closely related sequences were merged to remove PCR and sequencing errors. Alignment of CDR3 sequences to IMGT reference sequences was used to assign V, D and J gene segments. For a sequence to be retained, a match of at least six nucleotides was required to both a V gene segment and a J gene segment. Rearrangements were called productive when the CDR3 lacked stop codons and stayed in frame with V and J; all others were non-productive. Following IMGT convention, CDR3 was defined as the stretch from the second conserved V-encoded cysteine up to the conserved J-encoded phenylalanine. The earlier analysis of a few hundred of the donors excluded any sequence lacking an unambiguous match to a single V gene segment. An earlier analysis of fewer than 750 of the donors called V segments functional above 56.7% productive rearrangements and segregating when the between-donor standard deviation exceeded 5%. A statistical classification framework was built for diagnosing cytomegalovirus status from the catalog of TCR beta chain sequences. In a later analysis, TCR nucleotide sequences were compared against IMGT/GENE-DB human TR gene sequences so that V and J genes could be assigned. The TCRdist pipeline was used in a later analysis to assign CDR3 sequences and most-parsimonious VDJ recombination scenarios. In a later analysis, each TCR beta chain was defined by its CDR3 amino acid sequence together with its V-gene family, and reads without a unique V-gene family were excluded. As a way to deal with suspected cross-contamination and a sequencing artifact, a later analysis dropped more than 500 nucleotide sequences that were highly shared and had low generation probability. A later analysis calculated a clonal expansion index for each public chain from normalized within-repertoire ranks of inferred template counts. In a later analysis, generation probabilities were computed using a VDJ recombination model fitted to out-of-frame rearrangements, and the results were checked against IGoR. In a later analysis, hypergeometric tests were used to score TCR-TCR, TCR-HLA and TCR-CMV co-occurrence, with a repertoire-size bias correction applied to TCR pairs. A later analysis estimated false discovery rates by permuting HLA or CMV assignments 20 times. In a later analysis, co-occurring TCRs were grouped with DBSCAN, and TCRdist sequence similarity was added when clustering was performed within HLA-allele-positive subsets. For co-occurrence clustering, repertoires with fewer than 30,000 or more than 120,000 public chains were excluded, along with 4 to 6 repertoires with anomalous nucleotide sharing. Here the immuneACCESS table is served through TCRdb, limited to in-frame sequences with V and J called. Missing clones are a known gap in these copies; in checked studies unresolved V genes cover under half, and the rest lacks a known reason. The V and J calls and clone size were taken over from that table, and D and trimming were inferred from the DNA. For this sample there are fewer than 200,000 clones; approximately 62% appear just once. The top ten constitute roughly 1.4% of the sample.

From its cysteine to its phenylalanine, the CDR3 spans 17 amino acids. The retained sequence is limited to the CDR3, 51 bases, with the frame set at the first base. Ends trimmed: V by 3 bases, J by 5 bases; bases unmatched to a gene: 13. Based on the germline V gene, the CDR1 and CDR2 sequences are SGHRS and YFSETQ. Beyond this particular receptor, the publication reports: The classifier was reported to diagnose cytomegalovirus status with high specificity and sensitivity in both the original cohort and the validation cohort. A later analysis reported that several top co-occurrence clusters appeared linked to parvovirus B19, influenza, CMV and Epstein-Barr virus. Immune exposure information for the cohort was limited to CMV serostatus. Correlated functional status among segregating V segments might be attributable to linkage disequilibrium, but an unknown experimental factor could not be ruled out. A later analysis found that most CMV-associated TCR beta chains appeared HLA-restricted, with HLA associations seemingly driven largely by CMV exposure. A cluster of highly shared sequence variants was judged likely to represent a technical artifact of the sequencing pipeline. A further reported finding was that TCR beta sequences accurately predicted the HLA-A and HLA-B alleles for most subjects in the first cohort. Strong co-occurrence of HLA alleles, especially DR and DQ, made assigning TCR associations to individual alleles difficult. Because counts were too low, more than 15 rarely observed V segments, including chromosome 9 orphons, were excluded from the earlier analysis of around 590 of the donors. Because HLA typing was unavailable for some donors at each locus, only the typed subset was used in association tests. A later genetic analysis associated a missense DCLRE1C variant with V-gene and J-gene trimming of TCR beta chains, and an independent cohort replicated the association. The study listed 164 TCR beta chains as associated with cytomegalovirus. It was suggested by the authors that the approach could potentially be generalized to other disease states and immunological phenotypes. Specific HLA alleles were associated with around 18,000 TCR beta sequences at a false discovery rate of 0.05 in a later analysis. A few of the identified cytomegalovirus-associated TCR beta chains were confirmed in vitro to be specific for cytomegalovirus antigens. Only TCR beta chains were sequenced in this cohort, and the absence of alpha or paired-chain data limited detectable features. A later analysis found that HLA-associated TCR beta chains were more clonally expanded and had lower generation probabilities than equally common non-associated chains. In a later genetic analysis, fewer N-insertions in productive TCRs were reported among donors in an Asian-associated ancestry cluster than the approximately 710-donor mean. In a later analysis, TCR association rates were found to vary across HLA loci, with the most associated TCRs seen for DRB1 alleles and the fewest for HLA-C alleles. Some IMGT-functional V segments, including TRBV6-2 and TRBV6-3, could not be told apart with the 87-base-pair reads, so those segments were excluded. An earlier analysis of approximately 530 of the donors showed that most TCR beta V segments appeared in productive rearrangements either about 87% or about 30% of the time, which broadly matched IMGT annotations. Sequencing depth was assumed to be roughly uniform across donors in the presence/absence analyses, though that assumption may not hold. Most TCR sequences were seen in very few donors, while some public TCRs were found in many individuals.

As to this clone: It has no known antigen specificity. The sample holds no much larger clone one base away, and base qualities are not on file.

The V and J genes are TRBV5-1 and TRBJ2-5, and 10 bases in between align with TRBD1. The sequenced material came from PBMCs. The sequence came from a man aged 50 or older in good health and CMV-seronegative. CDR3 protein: CASSSRGRTGGRETQYF. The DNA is TGCGCCAGCAGCTCCAGAGGCAGGACAGGGGGTAGGGAGACCCAGTACTTC.